The T cell receptor (beta chain) under discussion was sequenced for a study of sequential checkpoint blockade in melanoma. Study in general: TCRβ was sequenced from DNA of under 100 pretreatment tumors. After nivolumab or ipilimumab alone, over 20 patients had week-13 rebiopsies.

TCRdb keeps only in-frame clones here, not all; method: immunoSEQ multiplex PCR. The table records a few thousand clones, roughly a fifth of them present only once. Treatment of the sample: randomized to nivolumab then ipilimumab (arm A) or the reverse (arm B). This clone was picked up a small number of times. The CDR3 spans 14 residues. V lost 3 bases to trimming and J lost 2 bases, with 11 bases between them. Per the germline V gene, CDR1 is SGHNT and CDR2 is YENEEA. The rearrangement links TRBV11-3 to TRBJ2-7; tentative D call: TRBD2 (6 bases). Material: tumor tissue (inferred from file names), obtained from a patient given nivolumab and ipilimumab in sequence. The sequence derives from a human patient with melanoma. Some clones in this sample may be carry-over from other donors' samples. The CDR3 DNA sequence: TGTGCCAGCAGCTTCATAGCGGCTCCCTACGAGCAGTACTTC. Translated, it gives CASSFIAAPYEQYF.